This T cell receptor (beta chain) comes out of a study of identical twins. Each CDR3 protein gets one entry after TCRdb re-called the 5' RACE reads with MiXCR. The table includes roughly 770,000 distinct CDR3 sequences, 15% to 20% detected once. Germline assignment: CDR1 SGHAT and CDR2 FQNNGV. The junction had 3 bases not matched to a gene; V was cut back by 1 base and J by 7 bases. The CDR3 spans 13 residues. These data are also associated with another study on T cells expressing NK-cell markers. Per that study: Seven of eight sequenced donors tested HCMV-seropositive; one tested seronegative.

The TCR was taken from a woman younger than 35 in good health. The chain uses TRBV11-2 and TRBJ1-2; 7 nucleotides agree with TRBD1. Sequenced sample: PBMCs. The CDR3: CASSLGGGGGYTF. In DNA, the CDR3 is TGTGCCAGCAGCTTAGGAGGGGGCGGTGGCTACACCTTC.